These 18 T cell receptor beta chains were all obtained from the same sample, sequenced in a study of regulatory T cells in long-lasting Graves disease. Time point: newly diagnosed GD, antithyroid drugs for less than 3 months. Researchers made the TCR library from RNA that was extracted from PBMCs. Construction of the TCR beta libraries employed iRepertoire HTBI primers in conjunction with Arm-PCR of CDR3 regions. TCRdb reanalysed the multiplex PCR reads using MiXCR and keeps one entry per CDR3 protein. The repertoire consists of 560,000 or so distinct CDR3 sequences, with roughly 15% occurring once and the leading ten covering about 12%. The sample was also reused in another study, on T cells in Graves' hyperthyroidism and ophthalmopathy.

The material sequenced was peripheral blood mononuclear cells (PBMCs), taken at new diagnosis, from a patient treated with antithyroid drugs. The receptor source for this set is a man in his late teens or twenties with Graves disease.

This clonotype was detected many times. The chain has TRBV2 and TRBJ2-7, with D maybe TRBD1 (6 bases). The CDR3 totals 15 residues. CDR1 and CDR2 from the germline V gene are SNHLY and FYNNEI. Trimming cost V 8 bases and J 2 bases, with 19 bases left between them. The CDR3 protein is CASSRGRRPAYEQYF. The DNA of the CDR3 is TGTGCCAGCTCCAGGGGACGGCGACCAGCCTACGAGCAGTACTTC.

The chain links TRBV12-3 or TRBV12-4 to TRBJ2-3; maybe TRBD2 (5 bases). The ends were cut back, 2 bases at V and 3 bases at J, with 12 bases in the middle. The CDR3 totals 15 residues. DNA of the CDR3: TGTGCCAGCAGTTTAAGCGTAACGGGGACAGATACGCAGTATTTT. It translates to CASSLSVTGTDTQYF.

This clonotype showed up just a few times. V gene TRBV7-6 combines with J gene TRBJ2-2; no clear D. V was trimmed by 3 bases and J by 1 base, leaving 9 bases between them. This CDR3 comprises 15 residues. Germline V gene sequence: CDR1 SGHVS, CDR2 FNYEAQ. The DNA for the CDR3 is TGTGCCAGCAGCTTCGGACCAATGAACACCGGGGAGCTGTTTTTT. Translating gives CASSFGPMNTGELFF.

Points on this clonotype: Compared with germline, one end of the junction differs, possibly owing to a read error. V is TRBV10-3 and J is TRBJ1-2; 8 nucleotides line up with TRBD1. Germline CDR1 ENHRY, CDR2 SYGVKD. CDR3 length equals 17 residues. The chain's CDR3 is CAISEAGQGAGNHGYTF. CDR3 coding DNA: TGTGCCATCAGTGAGGCCGGCCAGGGGGCCGGTAACCATGGCTACACCTTC.

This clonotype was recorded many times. The CDR3 region has the DNA TGTGCCAGCAGCCCAGGGGGGATTGAGCAGTTCTTC. Encoded protein: CASSPGGIEQFF. V is TRBV7-9 and J is TRBJ2-1; D perhaps matches TRBD1 (7 bases). CDR3 length equals 12 residues. The germline V and J ends were trimmed by 5 bases and 9 bases, with 11 bases remaining between them. CDR1 and CDR2 from the germline V gene are SEHNR and FQNEAQ (reference sequence).

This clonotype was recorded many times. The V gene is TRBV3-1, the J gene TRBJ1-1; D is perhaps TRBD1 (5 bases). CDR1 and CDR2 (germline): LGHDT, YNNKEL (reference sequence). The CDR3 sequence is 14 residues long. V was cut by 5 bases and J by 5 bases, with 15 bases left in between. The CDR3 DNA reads TGTGCCAGCAGCGTCTCTCTCAGGGATACTGAAGCTTTCTTT. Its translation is CASSVSLRDTEAFF. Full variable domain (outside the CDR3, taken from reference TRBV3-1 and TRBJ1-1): DTAVSQTPKYLVTQMGNDKSIKCEQNLGHDTMYWYKQDSKKFLKIMFSYNNKELIINETVPNRFSPKSPDKAHLNLHINSLELGDSAVYFCASSVSLRDTEAFFGQGTRLTVV.

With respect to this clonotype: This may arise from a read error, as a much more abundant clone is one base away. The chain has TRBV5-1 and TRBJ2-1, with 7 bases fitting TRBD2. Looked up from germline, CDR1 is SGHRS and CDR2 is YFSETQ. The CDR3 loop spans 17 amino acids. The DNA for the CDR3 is TGCGCCAGCAGCCGGAGGGTTGCGGGAGTAGTCTACAATGAGCAGTCCTTC. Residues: CASSRRVAGVVYNEQSF.

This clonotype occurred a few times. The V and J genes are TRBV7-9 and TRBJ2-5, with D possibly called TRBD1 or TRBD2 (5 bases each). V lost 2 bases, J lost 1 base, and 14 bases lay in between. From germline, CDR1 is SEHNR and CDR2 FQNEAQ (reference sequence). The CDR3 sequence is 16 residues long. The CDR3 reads CASSLTGQAPQETQYF. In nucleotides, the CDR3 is TGTGCCAGCAGCTTAACGGGGCAGGCACCCCAAGAGACCCAGTACTTC.

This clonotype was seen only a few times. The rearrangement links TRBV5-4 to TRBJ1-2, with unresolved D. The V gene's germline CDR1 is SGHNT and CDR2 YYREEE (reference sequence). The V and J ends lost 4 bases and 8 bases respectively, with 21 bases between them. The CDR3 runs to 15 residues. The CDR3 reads CASSPPARGRGGYTF. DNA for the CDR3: TGTGCCAGCAGCCCCCCTGCGCGCGGTCGAGGAGGCTACACCTTC.

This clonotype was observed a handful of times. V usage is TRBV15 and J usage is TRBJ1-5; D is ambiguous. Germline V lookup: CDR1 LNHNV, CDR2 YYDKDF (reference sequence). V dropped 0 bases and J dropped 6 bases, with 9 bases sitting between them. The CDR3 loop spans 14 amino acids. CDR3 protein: CATSRDLKGQPQHF. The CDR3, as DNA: TGTGCCACCAGCAGAGATCTAAAAGGTCAGCCCCAGCATTTT. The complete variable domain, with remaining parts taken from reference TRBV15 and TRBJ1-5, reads DAMVIQNPRYQVTQFGKPVTLSCSQTLNHNVMYWYQQKSSQAPKLLFHYYDKDFNNEADTPDNFQSRRPNTSFCFLDIRSPGLGDTAMYLCATSRDLKGQPQHFGDGTRLSIL.

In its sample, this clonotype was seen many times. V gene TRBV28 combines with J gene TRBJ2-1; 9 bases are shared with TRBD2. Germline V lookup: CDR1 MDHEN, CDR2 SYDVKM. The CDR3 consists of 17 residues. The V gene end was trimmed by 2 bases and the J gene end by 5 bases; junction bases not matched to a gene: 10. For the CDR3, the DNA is TGTGCCAGCAGTTTACCCCTGACTAGCGGAGACAACAATGAGCAGTTCTTC. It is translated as CASSLPLTSGDNNEQFF.

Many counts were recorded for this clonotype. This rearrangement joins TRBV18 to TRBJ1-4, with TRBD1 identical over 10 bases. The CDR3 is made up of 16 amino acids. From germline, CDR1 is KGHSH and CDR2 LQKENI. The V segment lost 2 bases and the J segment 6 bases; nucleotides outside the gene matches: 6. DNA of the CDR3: TGTGCCAGCTCACCATCGACCGGGACAGGGGATGAAAAACTGTTTTTT. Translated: CASSPSTGTGDEKLFF. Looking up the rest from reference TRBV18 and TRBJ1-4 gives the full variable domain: NAGVMQNPRHLVRRRGQEARLRCSPMKGHSHVYWYRQLPEEGLKFMVYLQKENIIDESGMPKERFSAEFPKEGPSILRIQQVVRGDSAAYFCASSPSTGTGDEKLFFGSGTQLSVL.

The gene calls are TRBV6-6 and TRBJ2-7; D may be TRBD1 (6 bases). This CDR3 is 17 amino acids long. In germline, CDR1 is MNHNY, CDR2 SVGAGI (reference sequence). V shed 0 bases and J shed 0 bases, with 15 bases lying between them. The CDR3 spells CASSYSLVGTLSYEQYF. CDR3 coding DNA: TGTGCCAGCAGTTACTCGCTAGTGGGGACACTCTCCTACGAGCAGTACTTC.

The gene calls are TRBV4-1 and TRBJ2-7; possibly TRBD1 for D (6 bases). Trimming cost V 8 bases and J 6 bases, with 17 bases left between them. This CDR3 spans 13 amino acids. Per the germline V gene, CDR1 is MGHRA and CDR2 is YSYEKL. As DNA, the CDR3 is TGCGCCAGCGGCCTGGCGAGGGGGAGCGAGCAGTACTTC. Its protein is CASGLARGSEQYF.

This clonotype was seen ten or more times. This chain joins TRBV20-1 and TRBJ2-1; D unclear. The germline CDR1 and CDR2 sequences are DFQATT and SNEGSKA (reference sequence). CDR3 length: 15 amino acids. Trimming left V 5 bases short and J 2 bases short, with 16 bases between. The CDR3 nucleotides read TGCAGTGCTCTCAGACGAACCAGCGCCTACAATGAGCAGTTCTTC. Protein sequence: CSALRRTSAYNEQFF.

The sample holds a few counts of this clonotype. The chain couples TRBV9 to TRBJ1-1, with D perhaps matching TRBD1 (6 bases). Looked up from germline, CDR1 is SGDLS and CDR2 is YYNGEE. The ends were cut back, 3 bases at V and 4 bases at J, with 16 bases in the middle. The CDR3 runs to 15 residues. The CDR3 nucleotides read TGTGCCAGCAGCGCTGGGATGGGGGGCCCCACTGAAGCTTTCTTT. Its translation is CASSAGMGGPTEAFF.

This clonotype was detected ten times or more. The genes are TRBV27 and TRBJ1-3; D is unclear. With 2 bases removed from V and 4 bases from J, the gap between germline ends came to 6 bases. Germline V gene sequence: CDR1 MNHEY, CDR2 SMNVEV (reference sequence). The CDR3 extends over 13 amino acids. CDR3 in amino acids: CASSLQPGNTIYF. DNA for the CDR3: TGTGCCAGCAGTTTACAGCCCGGAAACACCATATATTTT.

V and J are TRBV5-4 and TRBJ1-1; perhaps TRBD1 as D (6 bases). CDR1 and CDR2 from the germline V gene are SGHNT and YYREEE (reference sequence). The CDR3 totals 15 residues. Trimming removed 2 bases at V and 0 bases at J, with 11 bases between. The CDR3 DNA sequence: TGTGCCAGCAGCTTTGGGGGCGAGGTGAACACTGAAGCTTTCTTT. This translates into CASSFGGEVNTEAFF.